Presented here are 5 T cell receptor beta chains from one specimen sequenced in a study of CD8 T cells in ankylosing spondylitis. MiXCR, run by TCRdb on the 5' RACE reads, gives a single entry per CDR3 protein. This table holds some 250,000 distinct CDR3 sequences, roughly 8.6% found once. The source material was blood, either unsorted or a sorted T cell fraction (not recorded which). These TCRs come from a male donor with ankylosing spondylitis or in good health (not recorded which).

Many counts were recorded for this clonotype. The chain recombines TRBV5-1 with TRBJ2-3; TRBD2 matches at 13 bases. Trimming at V came to 2 bases and at J to 5 bases, leaving 8 bases not matched to a gene. This CDR3 is built from 17 residues. Germline CDR1 reads SGHRS; CDR2 reads YFSETQ. CDR3 in amino acids: CASSFWTSGSRQDTQYF. The CDR3 DNA sequence: TGCGCCAGCAGCTTTTGGACTAGCGGGAGCAGGCAAGATACGCAGTATTTT.

The chain uses TRBV19 and TRBJ2-7; 12 bases fit TRBD2. CDR1 LNHDA and CDR2 SQIVND come from the germline V gene (reference sequence). With 10 bases clipped from V and 5 bases from J, the junction kept 12 bases outside the gene matches. The CDR3 consists of 15 residues. CDR3 region: CATGQGLAGRDEQYF. CDR3 bases: TGTGCCACTGGACAAGGACTAGCGGGAAGGGACGAGCAGTACTTC.

This clonotype has at least ten counts. The V and J genes are TRBV20-1 and TRBJ2-1; TRBD2 might be the D (7 bases). The length of the CDR3 is 14 residues. V was cut by 2 bases and J by 5 bases, with 13 bases left in between. The V gene's germline CDR1 is DFQATT and CDR2 SNEGSKA (reference sequence). CDR3 DNA: TGCAGTGCTAGACCGGGGGGCGTCCACAATGAGCAGTTCTTC. Amino acids: CSARPGGVHNEQFF.

This clonotype was seen ten or more times. V gene TRBV20-1 combines with J gene TRBJ2-3; no reliable D call. The CDR3 totals 14 residues. The V gene lost 3 bases and the J gene lost 4 bases, with 14 bases spanning the gap. Germline CDR1 reads DFQATT; CDR2 reads SNEGSKA (reference sequence). The CDR3 bases are TGCAGTGCTAGTTTGGAGAATAGGCCAGATACGCAGTATTTT. Encoded protein: CSASLENRPDTQYF.

In this sample, this clonotype turned up many times. The gene calls are TRBV7-3 and TRBJ1-1; 9 nucleotides agree with TRBD1. CDR1 is SGHTA and CDR2 is FQGTGA in the germline V gene. The CDR3 is made up of 18 amino acids. The J segment lost 2 bases and the V segment lost 2 bases, leaving 12 bases of the junction unmatched. The CDR3: CASSLRPVTGGENTEAFF. CDR3 bases: TGTGCCAGCAGCTTACGACCCGTTACAGGGGGCGAAAACACTGAAGCTTTCTTT.